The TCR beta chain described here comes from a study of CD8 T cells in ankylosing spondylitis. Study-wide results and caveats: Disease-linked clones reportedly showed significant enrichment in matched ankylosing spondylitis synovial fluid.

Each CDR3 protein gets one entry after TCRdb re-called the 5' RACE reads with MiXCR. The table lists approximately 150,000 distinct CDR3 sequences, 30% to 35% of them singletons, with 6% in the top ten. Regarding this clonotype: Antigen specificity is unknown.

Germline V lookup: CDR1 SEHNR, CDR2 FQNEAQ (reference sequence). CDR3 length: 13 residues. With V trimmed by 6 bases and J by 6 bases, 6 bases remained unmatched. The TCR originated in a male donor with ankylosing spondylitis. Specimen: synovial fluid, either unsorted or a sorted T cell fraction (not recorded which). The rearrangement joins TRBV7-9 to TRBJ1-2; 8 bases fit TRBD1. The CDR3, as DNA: TGTGCCAGCAGGGTCGGACAGGGCGATGGCTACACCTTC. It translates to CASRVGQGDGYTF.